This record looks at one TCR beta chain sequence and its context. Treatment of the sample: oral pan-JAK inhibitor, 5-10 mg twice daily. Per the germline V gene, CDR1 is MNHEY and CDR2 is SMNVEV (reference sequence). Trimming left V 4 bases short and J 4 bases short, with 13 bases between. The CDR3 extends over 14 amino acids. Extracted RNA was reverse transcribed, and the resulting cDNA served as sequencing template. Sequencing was performed with immunoSEQ multiplex PCR; in TCRdb, only in-frame clones are kept and a portion is missing. The sample contains 200,000 to 250,000 clones, under 70% of which appear only once. This entry belongs to a study of CD8+ T cells in alopecia areata.

The sequencing here drew on CD4+ T cells sorted from blood, taken at week 4, from a patient treated with tofacitinib. This receptor was taken from a human donor with alopecia areata. The J gene is TRBJ1-2, the V gene TRBV27; tentative D call: TRBD1 (5 bases). The CDR3 region is CASSSGVGGYGYTF. The CDR3 DNA reads as TGTGCCAGCAGTTCGGGGGTCGGAGGCTATGGCTACACCTTC.